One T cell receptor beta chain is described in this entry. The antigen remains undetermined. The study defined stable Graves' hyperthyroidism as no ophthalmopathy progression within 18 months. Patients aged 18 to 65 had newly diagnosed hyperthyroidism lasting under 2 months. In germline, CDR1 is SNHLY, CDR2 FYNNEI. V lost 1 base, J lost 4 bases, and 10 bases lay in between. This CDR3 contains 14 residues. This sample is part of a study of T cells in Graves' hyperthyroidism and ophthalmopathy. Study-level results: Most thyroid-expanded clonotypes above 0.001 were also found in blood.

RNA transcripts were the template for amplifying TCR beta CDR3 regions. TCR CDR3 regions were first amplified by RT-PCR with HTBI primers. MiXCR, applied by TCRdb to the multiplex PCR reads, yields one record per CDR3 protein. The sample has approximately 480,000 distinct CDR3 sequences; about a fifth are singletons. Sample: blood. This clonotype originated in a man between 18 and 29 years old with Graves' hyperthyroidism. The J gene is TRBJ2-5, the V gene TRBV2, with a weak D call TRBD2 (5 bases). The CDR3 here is CASSEVFAGETQYF. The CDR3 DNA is TGTGCCAGCAGTGAAGTCTTTGCGGGAGAGACCCAGTACTTC.